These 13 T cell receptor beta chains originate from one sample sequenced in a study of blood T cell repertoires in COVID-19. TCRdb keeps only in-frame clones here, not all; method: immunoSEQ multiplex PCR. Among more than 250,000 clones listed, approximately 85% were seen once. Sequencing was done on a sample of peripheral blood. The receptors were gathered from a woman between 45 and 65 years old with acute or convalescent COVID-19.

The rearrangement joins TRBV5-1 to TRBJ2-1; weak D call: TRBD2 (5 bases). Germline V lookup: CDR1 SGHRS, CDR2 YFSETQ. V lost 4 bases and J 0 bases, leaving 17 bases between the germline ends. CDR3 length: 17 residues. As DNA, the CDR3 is TGCGCCAGCAGCCCGTCTTCGAGAGCGGCCTCCTACAATGAGCAGTTCTTC. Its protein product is CASSPSSRAASYNEQFF. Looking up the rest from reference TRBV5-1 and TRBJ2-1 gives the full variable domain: KAGVTQTPRYLIKTRGQQVTLSCSPISGHRSVSWYQQTPGQGLQFLFEYFSETQRNKGNFPGRFSGRQFSNSRSEMNVSTLELGDSALYLCASSPSSRAASYNEQFFGPGTRLTVL.

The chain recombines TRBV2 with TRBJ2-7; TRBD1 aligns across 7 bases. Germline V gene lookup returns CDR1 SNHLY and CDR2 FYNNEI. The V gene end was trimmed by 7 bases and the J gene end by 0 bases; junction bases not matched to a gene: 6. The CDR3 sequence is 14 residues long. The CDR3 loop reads CASTRDRASYEQYF. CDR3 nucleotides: TGTGCCAGCACCCGGGACAGAGCCTCCTACGAGCAGTACTTC.

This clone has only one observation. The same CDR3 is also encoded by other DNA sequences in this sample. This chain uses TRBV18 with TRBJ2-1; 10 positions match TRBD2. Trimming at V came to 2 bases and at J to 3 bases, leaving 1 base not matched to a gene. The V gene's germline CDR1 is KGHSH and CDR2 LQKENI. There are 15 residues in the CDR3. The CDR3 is CASSPGLADYNEQFF. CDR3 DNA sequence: TGTGCCAGCTCACCAGGACTAGCGGACTACAATGAGCAGTTCTTC.

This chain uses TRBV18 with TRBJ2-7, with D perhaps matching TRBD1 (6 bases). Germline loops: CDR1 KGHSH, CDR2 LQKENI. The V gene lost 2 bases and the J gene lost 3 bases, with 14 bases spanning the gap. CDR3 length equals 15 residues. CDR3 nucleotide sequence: TGTGCCAGCTCACCATTTTCAGGGGCGGACTACGAGCAGTACTTC. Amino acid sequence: CASSPFSGADYEQYF.

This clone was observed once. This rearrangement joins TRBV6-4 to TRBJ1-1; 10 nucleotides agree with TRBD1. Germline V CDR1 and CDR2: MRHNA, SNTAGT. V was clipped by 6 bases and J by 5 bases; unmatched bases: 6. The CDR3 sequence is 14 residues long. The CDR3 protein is CASRAGQGWTEAFF. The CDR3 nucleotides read TGTGCCAGCAGGGCGGGACAGGGGTGGACTGAAGCTTTCTTT.

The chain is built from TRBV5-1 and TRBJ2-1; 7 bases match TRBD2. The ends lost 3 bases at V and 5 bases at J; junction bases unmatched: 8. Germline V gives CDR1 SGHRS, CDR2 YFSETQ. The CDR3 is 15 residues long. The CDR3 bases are TGCGCCAGCAGCTCGCGGTCTAGCGGAAACAATGAGCAGTTCTTC. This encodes CASSSRSSGNNEQFF.

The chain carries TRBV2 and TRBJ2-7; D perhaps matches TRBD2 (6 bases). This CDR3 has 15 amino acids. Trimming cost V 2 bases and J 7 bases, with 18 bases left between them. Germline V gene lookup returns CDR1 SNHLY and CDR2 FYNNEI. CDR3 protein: CASSERHAGSREQYF. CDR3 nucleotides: TGTGCCAGCAGTGAACGCCATGCGGGATCACGAGAGCAGTACTTC. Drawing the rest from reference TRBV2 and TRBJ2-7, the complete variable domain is EPEVTQTPSHQVTQMGQEVILRCVPISNHLYFYWYRQILGQKVEFLVSFYNNEISEKSEIFDDQFSVERPDGSNFTLKIRSTKLEDSAMYFCASSERHAGSREQYFGPGTRLTVT.

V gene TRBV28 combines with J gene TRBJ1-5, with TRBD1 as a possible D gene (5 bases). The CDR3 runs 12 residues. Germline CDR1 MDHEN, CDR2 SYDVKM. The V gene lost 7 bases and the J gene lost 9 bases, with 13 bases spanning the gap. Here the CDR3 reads CASTYPGGPQHF. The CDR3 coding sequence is TGTGCCAGCACCTACCCCGGGGGGCCCCAGCATTTT.

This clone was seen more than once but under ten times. The CDR3 DNA reads TGTGCCAGTAGTATGAGTGCTCGGACAGCCAATTCACCCCTCCACTTT. It encodes CASSMSARTANSPLHF. The V call is TRBV19, the J call TRBJ1-6; a weak D match, TRBD1 (6 bases). The germline gives CDR1 LNHDA, CDR2 SQIVND (reference sequence). This CDR3 has 16 residues. V shed 3 bases and J shed 7 bases, with 16 bases lying between them.

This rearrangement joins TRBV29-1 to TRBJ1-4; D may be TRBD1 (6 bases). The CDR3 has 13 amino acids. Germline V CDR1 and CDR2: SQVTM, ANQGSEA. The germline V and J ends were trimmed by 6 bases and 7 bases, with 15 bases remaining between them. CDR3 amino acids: CSVKMGAGEKLFF. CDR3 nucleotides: TGCAGCGTGAAGATGGGGGCAGGTGAAAAACTGTTTTTT.

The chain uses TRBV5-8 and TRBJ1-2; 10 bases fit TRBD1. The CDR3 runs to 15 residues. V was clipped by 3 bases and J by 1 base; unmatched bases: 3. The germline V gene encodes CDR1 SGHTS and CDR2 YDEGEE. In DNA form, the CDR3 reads TGTGCCAGCAGCTCCCGGGACAGGGGTAACTATGGCTACACCTTC. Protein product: CASSSRDRGNYGYTF.

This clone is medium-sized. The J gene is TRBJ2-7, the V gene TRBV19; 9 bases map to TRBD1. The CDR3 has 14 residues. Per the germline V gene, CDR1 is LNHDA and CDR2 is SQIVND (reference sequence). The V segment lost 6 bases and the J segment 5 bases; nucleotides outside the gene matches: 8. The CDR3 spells CASRPGTGLDEQYF. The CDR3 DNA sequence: TGTGCCAGTAGGCCCGGGACAGGGCTGGACGAGCAGTACTTC. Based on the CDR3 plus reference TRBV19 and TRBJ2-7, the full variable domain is DGGITQSPKYLFRKEGQNVTLSCEQNLNHDAMYWYRQDPGQGLRLIYYSQIVNDFQKGDIAEGYSVSREKKESFPLTVTSAQKNPTAFYLCASRPGTGLDEQYFGPGTRLTVT.

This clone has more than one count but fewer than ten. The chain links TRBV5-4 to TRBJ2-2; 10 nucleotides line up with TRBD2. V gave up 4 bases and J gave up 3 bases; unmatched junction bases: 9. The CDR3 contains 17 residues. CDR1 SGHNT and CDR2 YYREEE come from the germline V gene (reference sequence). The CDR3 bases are TGTGCCAGCAGCCCCGGTCCTAGCGGGAGCGACACCGGGGAGCTGTTTTTT. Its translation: CASSPGPSGSDTGELFF.